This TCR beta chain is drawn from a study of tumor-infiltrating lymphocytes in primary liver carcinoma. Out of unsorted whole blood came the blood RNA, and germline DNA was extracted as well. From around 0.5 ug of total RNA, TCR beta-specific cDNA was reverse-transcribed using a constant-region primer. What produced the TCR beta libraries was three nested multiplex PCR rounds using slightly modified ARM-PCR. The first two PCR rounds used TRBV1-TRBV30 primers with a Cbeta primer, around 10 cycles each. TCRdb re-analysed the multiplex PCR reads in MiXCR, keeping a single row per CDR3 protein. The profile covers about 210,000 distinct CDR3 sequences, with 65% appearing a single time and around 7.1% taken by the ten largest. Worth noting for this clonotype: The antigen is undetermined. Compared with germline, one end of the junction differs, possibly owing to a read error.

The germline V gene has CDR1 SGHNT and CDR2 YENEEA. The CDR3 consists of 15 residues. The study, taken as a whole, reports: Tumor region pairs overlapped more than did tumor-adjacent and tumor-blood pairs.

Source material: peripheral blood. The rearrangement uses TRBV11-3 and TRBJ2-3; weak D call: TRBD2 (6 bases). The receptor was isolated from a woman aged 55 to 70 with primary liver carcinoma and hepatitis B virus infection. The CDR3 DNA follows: TGTGCGAGCAGCTCCCGGGACTTCAGCACAGATACGCAGTATTTT. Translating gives CASSSRDFSTDTQYF.